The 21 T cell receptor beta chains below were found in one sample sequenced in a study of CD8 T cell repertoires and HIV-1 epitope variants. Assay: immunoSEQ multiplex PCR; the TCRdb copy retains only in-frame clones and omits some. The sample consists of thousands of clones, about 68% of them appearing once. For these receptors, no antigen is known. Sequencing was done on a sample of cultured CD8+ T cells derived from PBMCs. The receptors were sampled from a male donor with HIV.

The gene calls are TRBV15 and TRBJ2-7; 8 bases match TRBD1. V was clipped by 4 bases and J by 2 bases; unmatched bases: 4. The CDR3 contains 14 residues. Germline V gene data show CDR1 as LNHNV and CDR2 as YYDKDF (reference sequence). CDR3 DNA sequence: TGTGCCACCAGCACAAAACAGGGGGCCTACGAGCAGTACTTC. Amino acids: CATSTKQGAYEQYF.

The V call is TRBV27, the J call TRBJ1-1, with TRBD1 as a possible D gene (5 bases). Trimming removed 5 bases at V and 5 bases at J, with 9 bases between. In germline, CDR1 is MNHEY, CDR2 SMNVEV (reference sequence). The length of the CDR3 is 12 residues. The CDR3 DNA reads TGTGCCAGCAGTCCTGGGGGGACTGAAGCTTTCTTT. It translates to CASSPGGTEAFF.

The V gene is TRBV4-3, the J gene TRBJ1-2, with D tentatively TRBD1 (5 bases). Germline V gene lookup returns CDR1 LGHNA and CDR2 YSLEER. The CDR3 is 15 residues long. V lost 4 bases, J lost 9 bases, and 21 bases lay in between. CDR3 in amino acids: CASSRLPAQGLSYTF. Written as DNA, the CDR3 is TGCGCCAGCAGCCGACTACCGGCCCAGGGACTAAGCTACACCTTC.

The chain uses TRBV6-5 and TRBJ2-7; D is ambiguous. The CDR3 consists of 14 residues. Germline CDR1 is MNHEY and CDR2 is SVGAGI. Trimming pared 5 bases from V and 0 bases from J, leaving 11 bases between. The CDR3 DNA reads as TGTGCCAGCAGTCCCGTGGGATCCTCCTACGAGCAGTACTTC. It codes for CASSPVGSSYEQYF.

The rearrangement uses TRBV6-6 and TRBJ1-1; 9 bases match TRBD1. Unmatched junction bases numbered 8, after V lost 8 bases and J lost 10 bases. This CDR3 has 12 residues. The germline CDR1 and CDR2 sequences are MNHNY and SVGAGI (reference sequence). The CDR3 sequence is CASEGTGRVAFF. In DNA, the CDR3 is TGTGCCAGCGAGGGGACAGGGAGGGTAGCTTTCTTT.

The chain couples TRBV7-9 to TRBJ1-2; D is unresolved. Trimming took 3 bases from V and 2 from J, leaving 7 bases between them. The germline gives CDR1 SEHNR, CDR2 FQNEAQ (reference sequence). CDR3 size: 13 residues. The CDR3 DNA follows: TGTGCCAGCAGCTTGGCAGCCAACTATGGCTACACCTTC. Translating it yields CASSLAANYGYTF.

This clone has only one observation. CDR3 in DNA: TGCGCCTCCCAAGGACAGGACTATGGCTACACCTTC. Translating it yields CASQGQDYGYTF. This chain connects TRBV10-2 to TRBJ1-2; 7 positions agree with TRBD1. V lost 11 bases and J lost 3; bases outside the gene matches: 6. Germline V lookup: CDR1 WSHSY, CDR2 SAAADI. CDR3 size: 12 residues.

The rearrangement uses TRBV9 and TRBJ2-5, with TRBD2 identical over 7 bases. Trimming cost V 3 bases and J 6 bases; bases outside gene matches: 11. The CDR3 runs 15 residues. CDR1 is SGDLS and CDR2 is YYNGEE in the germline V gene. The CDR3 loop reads CASSGRDYERQTQYF. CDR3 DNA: TGTGCCAGCAGCGGCCGGGACTATGAGCGGCAGACCCAGTACTTC.

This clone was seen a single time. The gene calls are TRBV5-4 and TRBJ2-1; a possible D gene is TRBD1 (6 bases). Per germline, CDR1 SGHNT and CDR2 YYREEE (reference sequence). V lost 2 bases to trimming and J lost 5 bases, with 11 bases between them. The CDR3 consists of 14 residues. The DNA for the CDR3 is TGTGCCAGCAGCTTCCAGGGGAGCCACAATGAGCAGTTCTTC. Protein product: CASSFQGSHNEQFF.

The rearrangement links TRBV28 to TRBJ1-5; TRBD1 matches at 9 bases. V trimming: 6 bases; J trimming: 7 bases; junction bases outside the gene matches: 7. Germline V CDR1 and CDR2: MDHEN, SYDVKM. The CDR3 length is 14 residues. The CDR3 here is CASSSTGGEQPQHF. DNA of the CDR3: TGTGCCAGCAGCTCGACAGGGGGGGAACAGCCCCAGCATTTT.

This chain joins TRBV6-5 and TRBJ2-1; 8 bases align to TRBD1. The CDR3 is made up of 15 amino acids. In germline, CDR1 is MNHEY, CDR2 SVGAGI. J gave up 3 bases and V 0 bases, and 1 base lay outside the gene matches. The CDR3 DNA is TGTGCCAGCAGTTACTCGACAGGGGTCTACAATGAGCAGTTCTTC. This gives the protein CASSYSTGVYNEQFF.

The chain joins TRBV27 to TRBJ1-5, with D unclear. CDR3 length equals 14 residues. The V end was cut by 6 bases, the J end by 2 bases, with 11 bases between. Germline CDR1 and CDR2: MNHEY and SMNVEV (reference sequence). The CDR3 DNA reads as TGTGCCAGCAGCCCGGGGTACGGCAATCAGCCCCAGCATTTT. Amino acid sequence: CASSPGYGNQPQHF.

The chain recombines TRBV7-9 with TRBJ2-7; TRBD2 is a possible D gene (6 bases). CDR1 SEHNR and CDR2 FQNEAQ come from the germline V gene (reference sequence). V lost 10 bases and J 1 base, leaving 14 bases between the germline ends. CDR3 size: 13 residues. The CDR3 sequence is CATSAGISYEQYF. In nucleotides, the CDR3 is TGTGCCACATCGGCGGGGATATCCTACGAGCAGTACTTC.

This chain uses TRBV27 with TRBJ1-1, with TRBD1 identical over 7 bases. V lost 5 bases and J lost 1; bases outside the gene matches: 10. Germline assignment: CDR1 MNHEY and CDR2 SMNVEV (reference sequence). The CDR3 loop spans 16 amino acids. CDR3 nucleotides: TGTGCCAGCAGTATTGGGACAGAAGACTGGAACACTGAAGCTTTCTTT. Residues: CASSIGTEDWNTEAFF.

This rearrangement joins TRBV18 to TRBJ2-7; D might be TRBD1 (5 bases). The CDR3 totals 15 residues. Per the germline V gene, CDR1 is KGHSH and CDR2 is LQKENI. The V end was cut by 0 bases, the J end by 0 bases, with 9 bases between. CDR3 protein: CASSPPTGFSYEQYF. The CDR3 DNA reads TGTGCCAGCTCACCACCTACAGGATTCTCCTACGAGCAGTACTTC.

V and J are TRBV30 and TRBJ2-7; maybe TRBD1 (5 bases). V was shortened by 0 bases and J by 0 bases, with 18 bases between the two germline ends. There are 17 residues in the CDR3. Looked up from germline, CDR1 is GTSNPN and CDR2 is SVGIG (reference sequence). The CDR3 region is CAWSVWRGGASSYEQYF. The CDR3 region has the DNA TGTGCCTGGAGTGTATGGCGCGGTGGGGCTAGCTCCTACGAGCAGTACTTC.

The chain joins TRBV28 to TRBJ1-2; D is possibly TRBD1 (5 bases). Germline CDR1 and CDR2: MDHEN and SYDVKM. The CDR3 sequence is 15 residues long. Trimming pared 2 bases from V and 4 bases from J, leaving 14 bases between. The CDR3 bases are TGTGCCAGCAGTTTAGGGGGGATGTTTAGCTATGGCTACACCTTC. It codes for CASSLGGMFSYGYTF.

The CDR3 protein is CASSFELANYGYTF. In DNA, the CDR3 is TGTGCCAGCAGTTTTGAGCTCGCTAACTATGGCTACACCTTC. The V call is TRBV28, the J call TRBJ1-2; D is uncertain. There are 14 residues in the CDR3. Trimming removed 3 bases at V and 0 bases at J, with 8 bases between. Germline lookup yields CDR1 MDHEN and CDR2 SYDVKM.

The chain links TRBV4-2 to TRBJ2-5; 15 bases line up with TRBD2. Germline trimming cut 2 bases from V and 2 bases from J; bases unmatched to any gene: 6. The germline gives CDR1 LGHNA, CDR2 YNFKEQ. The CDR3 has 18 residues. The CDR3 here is CASSQPGLAGGGQETQYF. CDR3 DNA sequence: TGTGCCAGCAGCCAACCCGGACTAGCGGGGGGGGGTCAAGAGACCCAGTACTTC.

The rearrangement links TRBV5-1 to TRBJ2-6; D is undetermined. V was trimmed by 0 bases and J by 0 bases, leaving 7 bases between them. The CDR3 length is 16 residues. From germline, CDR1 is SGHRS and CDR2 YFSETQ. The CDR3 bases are TGCGCCAGCAGCTTGGCCGGCGTCTCTGGGGCCAACGTCCTGACTTTC. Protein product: CASSLAGVSGANVLTF.

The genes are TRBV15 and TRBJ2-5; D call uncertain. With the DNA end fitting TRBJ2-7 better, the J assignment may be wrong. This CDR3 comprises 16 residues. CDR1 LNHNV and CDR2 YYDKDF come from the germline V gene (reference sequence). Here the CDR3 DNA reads TGTGCCACCAGCAGTCGTCCAGACCTCTTCTCCTACGAGCAGTACTTC. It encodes CATSSRPDLFSYEQYF.